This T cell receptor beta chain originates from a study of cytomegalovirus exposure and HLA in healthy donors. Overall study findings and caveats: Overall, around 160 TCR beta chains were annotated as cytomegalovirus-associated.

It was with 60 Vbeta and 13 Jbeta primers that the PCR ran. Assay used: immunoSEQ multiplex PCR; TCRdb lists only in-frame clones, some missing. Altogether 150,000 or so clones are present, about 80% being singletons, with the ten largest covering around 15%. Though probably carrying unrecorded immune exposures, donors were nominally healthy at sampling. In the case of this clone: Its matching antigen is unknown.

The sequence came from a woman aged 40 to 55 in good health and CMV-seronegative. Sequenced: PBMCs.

This CDR3 is CASSSQDWSEQFF. For the CDR3, the DNA is TGTGCCAGCAGCAGCCAAGACTGGTCCGAGCAGTTCTTC. J is TRBJ2-1 and V is TRBV7-9; D is uncertain. V was cut by 5 bases and J by 10 bases, with 15 bases left in between. CDR1 is SEHNR, CDR2 FQNEAQ, per germline (reference sequence). The CDR3 is made up of 13 amino acids.